A single sample is the source of the 7 T cell receptor beta chains below, sequenced in a study of cytomegalovirus exposure and HLA in healthy donors. PCR used 60 Vbeta primers and 13 Jbeta primers. Clones were sequenced by immunoSEQ multiplex PCR, and TCRdb holds only the in-frame ones, with some missing. The sample lists roughly 150,000 clones; 80% were seen once. Sample: PBMCs. These receptors were taken from a man aged 30 to 39 in good health and CMV-seronegative.

The gene calls are TRBV30 and TRBJ2-2; 7 nucleotides match TRBD1. CDR3 length: 16 residues. V gave up 3 bases and J gave up 2 bases; unmatched junction bases: 9. Per the germline V gene, CDR1 is GTSNPN and CDR2 is SVGIG (reference sequence). The CDR3 is CAWRKAGTANTGELFF. The CDR3 nucleotides read TGTGCCTGGAGGAAGGCCGGGACAGCTAACACCGGGGAGCTGTTTTTT.

The rearrangement joins TRBV7-9 to TRBJ1-6, with D unresolved. Trimming shortened V by 5 bases and J by 6 bases, and 5 bases separated the two germline ends. Germline CDR1 SEHNR, CDR2 FQNEAQ (reference sequence). The CDR3 is 12 residues long. CDR3 in DNA: TGTGCCAGCAGCCCGTCTAATTCACCCCTCCACTTT. Translation: CASSPSNSPLHF.

The V call is TRBV13, the J call TRBJ2-7; the D is unclear. V gave up 2 bases and J gave up 0 bases, with 5 bases separating them. Germline V gives CDR1 PRHDT, CDR2 FYEKMQ (reference sequence). The CDR3 is 13 residues long. In DNA, the CDR3 is TGTGCCAGCAGCTTACACAGCTCCTACGAGCAGTACTTC. Translated: CASSLHSSYEQYF.

The chain couples TRBV5-1 to TRBJ2-1; 9 nucleotides match TRBD1. Unmatched junction bases numbered 4, after V lost 0 bases and J lost 3 bases. This CDR3 comprises 16 residues. Germline values: CDR1 SGHRS, CDR2 YFSETQ. As DNA, the CDR3 is TGCGCCAGCAGCTTGGGGGACAGGGTGGGCTACAATGAGCAGTTCTTC. Its translation is CASSLGDRVGYNEQFF.

The gene calls are TRBV5-6 and TRBJ2-1, with 9 bases identical to TRBD2. After removal of 8 bases from V and 6 bases from J, the junction contained 3 bases not matched to a gene. The CDR3 is 12 amino acids. Germline loops: CDR1 SGHDT, CDR2 YYEEEE. In DNA form, the CDR3 reads TGTGCCAGTTCGCGGGAGGGCAATGAGCAGTTCTTC. Amino acids: CASSREGNEQFF.

The chain links TRBV7-9 to TRBJ2-7; 9 bases align to TRBD2. This CDR3 is 14 amino acids long. Germline V gene sequence: CDR1 SEHNR, CDR2 FQNEAQ (reference sequence). With V trimmed by 9 bases and J by 2 bases, 8 bases remained unmatched. CDR3 in amino acids: CASTGLAGTYEQYF. CDR3 nucleotide sequence: TGTGCCAGTACGGGGCTAGCGGGAACCTACGAGCAGTACTTC.

This chain joins TRBV14 and TRBJ2-5, with unresolved D. Trimming shortened V by 2 bases and J by 7 bases, and 5 bases separated the two germline ends. From germline, CDR1 is SGHDN and CDR2 FVKESK. This CDR3 is 11 amino acids long. The CDR3 here is CASSQLSTQYF. Here the CDR3 DNA reads TGTGCCAGCAGCCAACTATCGACCCAGTACTTC. Drawing the rest from reference TRBV14 and TRBJ2-5, the complete variable domain is EAGVTQFPSHSVIEKGQTVTLRCDPISGHDNLYWYRRVMGKEIKFLLHFVKESKQDESGMPNNRFLAERTGGTYSTLKVQPAELEDSGVYFCASSQLSTQYFGPGTRLLVL.